The sequence of this T cell receptor (beta chain) was determined in a study of T cell clones after liver transplantation. The V gene lost 3 bases and the J gene lost 2 bases, with 12 bases spanning the gap. Germline assignment: CDR1 SGHVS and CDR2 FNYEAQ. This CDR3 has 15 residues. Profiled with immunoSEQ multiplex PCR; TCRdb holds only in-frame clones, not every one. The sample lists around 43,000 clones, about 82% occurring once. The J gene is TRBJ2-3, the V gene TRBV7-6; D not resolved. This TCR was sampled from a human patient who received a liver transplant. These T cells may partly come from the graft donor. This specimen consisted of CD4+ T cells from blood, obtained 24 months after liver transplant. CDR3 sequence (DNA): TGTGCCAGCAGCTTGGGCGGATTATCCACAGATACGCAGTATTTT. Its protein product is CASSLGGLSTDTQYF.